Listed here are 32 T cell receptor beta chains from one sample, sequenced in a study of naive and memory T cell subsets. An oligonucleotide containing a UMI was ligated to the 3' end of TCR cDNA. Four PCR rounds used nested alpha and beta constant region primers plus the SP2 primer. TCRdb used MiXCR to reprocess the 5' RACE reads, holding one entry per CDR3 protein. The sample yields more than 45,000 distinct CDR3 sequences, 4.7% seen once. Receptors originate from a female donor in good health.

This clonotype occurred many times. The genes are TRBV20-1 and TRBJ2-1, with 8 nucleotides matching TRBD2. The CDR3 loop spans 13 amino acids. In germline, CDR1 is DFQATT, CDR2 SNEGSKA (reference sequence). V lost 3 bases to trimming and J lost 9 bases; unmatched junction nucleotides: 7. CDR3 loop: CSASAGGWGEQFF. The CDR3 coding sequence is TGCAGTGCTAGCGCGGGGGGCTGGGGTGAGCAGTTCTTC.

This clonotype has at least ten counts. This chain joins TRBV5-4 and TRBJ1-2; 7 bases match TRBD1. Germline assignment: CDR1 SGHNT and CDR2 YYREEE (reference sequence). V was clipped by 0 bases and J by 8 bases; unmatched bases: 4. This CDR3 region has 13 residues. The chain's CDR3 is CASSLDRGWGYTF. The CDR3 nucleotides are TGTGCCAGCAGCTTGGACAGGGGATGGGGCTACACCTTC.

This clonotype was seen ten or more times. The rearrangement links TRBV18 to TRBJ1-4, with unresolved D. The CDR3 is 15 amino acids. The V end lost 5 bases, the J end lost 0 bases, and 10 bases lay between the germline ends. Germline lookup yields CDR1 KGHSH and CDR2 LQKENI. DNA of the CDR3: TGTGCCAGCTCATCCACAAGTGCAACTAATGAAAAACTGTTTTTT. This codes for CASSSTSATNEKLFF.

This clonotype has ten or more counts. The chain combines TRBV20-1 with TRBJ2-7, with 11 bases fitting TRBD1. CDR3 length equals 15 residues. Germline loops: CDR1 DFQATT, CDR2 SNEGSKA (reference sequence). Trimming took 5 bases from V and 6 from J; bases not matched to a gene: 12. The CDR3, as DNA: TGCAGTGCTTACGACCGGACAGGGGGCTTTGGCGAGCAGTACTTC. It codes for CSAYDRTGGFGEQYF.

This clonotype was recorded at least ten times. The chain is built from TRBV29-1 and TRBJ2-7; 7 nucleotides match TRBD1. From germline, CDR1 is SQVTM and CDR2 ANQGSEA. V was pared by 4 bases and J by 3 bases, with 9 bases of the junction left unmatched. The CDR3 contains 14 residues. CDR3 nucleotide sequence: TGCAGCGTTGGCCCCTTGGGACAGATCTACGAGCAGTACTTC. Protein sequence: CSVGPLGQIYEQYF.

The table lists this clonotype with many counts. This rearrangement joins TRBV3-1 to TRBJ2-1, with D uncertain. Germline lookup yields CDR1 LGHDT and CDR2 YNNKEL (reference sequence). V was trimmed by 1 base and J by 8 bases, leaving 3 bases between them. The CDR3 is 11 residues long. The CDR3 protein is CASSQVHEQFF. DNA for the CDR3: TGTGCCAGCAGCCAAGTACATGAGCAGTTCTTC.

This clonotype came up many times. The rearrangement links TRBV24-1 to TRBJ2-7; D is perhaps TRBD1 (5 bases). Germline V gene sequence: CDR1 KGHDR, CDR2 SFDVKD. The CDR3 runs to 11 residues. Trimming took off 10 bases at V and 4 bases at J, with 10 bases between the two ends. CDR3 amino acids: CATSTGYEQYF. In DNA form, the CDR3 reads TGTGCCACTTCTACAGGTTACGAGCAGTACTTC.

The CDR3 DNA is TGTGCCACCAGTGATCAGCGGACAGTAGACCGACCAGATACGCAGTATTTT. Translated: CATSDQRTVDRPDTQYF. V is TRBV24-1 and J is TRBJ2-3, with a possible D match to TRBD1 (6 bases). Germline assignment: CDR1 KGHDR and CDR2 SFDVKD. The CDR3 runs 17 residues. V lost 3 bases to trimming and J lost 4 bases, with 19 bases between them.

This clonotype has a count of ten or more. This rearrangement joins TRBV24-1 to TRBJ2-2; 8 bases fit TRBD2. The length of the CDR3 is 14 residues. Trimming at V came to 6 bases and at J to 5 bases, leaving 4 bases not matched to a gene. Germline V gene data show CDR1 as KGHDR and CDR2 as SFDVKD. CDR3 sequence reads: CATSREGETGELFF. The CDR3 DNA follows: TGTGCCACCAGTCGGGAGGGAGAAACCGGGGAGCTGTTTTTT.

This clonotype was picked up many times. The rearrangement joins TRBV27 to TRBJ2-1; no definite D call. Looked up from germline, CDR1 is MNHEY and CDR2 is SMNVEV (reference sequence). V gave up 4 bases and J gave up 6 bases, with 10 bases separating them. The CDR3 consists of 13 residues. CDR3 in amino acids: CASSWVFGNEQFF. CDR3 DNA: TGTGCCAGCAGTTGGGTCTTCGGCAATGAGCAGTTCTTC.

To note about this clonotype: A read error may account for a junction end that differs from germline. V and J are TRBV28 and TRBJ1-2, with D perhaps TRBD1 (5 bases). CDR3 length equals 14 residues. Germline V gene sequence: CDR1 MDHEN, CDR2 SYDVKM. The CDR3 spells CASSPRLRDGGDTF. The CDR3 nucleotides read TGTGCCAGCAGTCCGCGTTTGAGGGACGGTGGCGACACCTTC.

This clonotype was detected many times. The chain is built from TRBV29-1 and TRBJ2-7; D may be TRBD1 (5 bases). V was cut by 6 bases and J by 1 base, with 22 bases left in between. Germline CDR1 reads SQVTM; CDR2 reads ANQGSEA. The CDR3 runs to 16 residues. The CDR3 nucleotides read TGCAGCGTACTTACTAATAAACAGGATTATTCCTACGAGCAGTACTTC. Protein sequence: CSVLTNKQDYSYEQYF.

This clonotype appeared many times. The V call is TRBV12-3 or TRBV12-4, the J call TRBJ1-2, with D hard to call. Trimming removed 3 bases from V and 3 bases from J, with 5 bases in between. The CDR3 is 12 amino acids. Here the CDR3 DNA reads TGTGCCAGCAGTTTGACACACTATGGCTACACCTTC. This encodes CASSLTHYGYTF.

This clonotype was counted many times. The chain joins TRBV7-2 to TRBJ2-3, with 11 bases aligning to TRBD2. This CDR3 comprises 16 residues. Germline V gene sequence: CDR1 SGHTA, CDR2 FQGNSA. The J segment lost 2 bases and the V segment lost 4 bases, leaving 5 bases of the junction unmatched. CDR3 sequence: CASSSEGLADTDTQYF. The CDR3, as DNA: TGTGCCAGCAGCTCCGAGGGACTAGCGGACACAGATACGCAGTATTTT.

The table lists this clonotype with many counts. The chain uses TRBV29-1 and TRBJ1-1, with D perhaps TRBD1 (6 bases). Deletions cut 0 bases from V and 5 bases from J, with 19 bases between. The CDR3 contains 16 residues. The V gene's germline CDR1 is SQVTM and CDR2 ANQGSEA. For the CDR3, the DNA is TGCAGCGTTGAAGATCCACTCAGGGGAGATGGGACTGAAGCTTTCTTT. Residues: CSVEDPLRGDGTEAFF.

This clonotype was counted many times. The chain recombines TRBV7-9 with TRBJ1-1; D perhaps matches TRBD1 (6 bases). Deletions cut 1 base from V and 8 bases from J, with 8 bases between. Germline V lookup: CDR1 SEHNR, CDR2 FQNEAQ (reference sequence). The CDR3 totals 12 residues. The CDR3 DNA reads TGTGCCAGCAGCTTAGAACAGGGAGAAGCTTTCTTT. Protein sequence: CASSLEQGEAFF.

This clonotype was observed many times. This chain links TRBV5-1 with TRBJ2-5; 8 bases match TRBD2. The CDR3 totals 15 residues. Trimming removed 4 bases from V and 5 bases from J; junction bases left unmatched: 10. Germline assignment: CDR1 SGHRS and CDR2 YFSETQ. The CDR3 is CASSRRAGAGETQYF. In DNA form, the CDR3 reads TGCGCCAGCAGCAGGAGAGCGGGGGCGGGGGAGACCCAGTACTTC.

This clonotype was seen more than once but under ten times. This chain joins TRBV28 and TRBJ1-1, with D unclear. Germline-derived CDR1 and CDR2 are MDHEN and SYDVKM. V lost 4 bases and J lost 0, with 12 bases in between. The CDR3 is 15 residues long. CDR3 sequence reads: CASSSGGAMNTEAFF. As DNA, the CDR3 is TGTGCCAGCAGTTCGGGAGGCGCAATGAACACTGAAGCTTTCTTT.

With respect to this clonotype: The junction departs from germline at one end; a sequencing error may be responsible. V usage is TRBV18 and J usage is TRBJ1-1; D is uncertain. This CDR3 is built from 17 residues. CDR1 is KGHSH and CDR2 is LQKENI in the germline V gene. CDR3 coding DNA: TGTGCCAGCTCACCACCTGGGTTTACGGCCAGGAACTCTGAAGCTTTCTTT. This translates into CASSPPGFTARNSEAFF. Full variable domain (remainder filled in from reference TRBV18 and TRBJ1-1): NAGVMQNPRHLVRRRGQEARLRCSPMKGHSHVYWYRQLPEEGLKFMVYLQKENIIDESGMPKERFSAEFPKEGPSILRIQQVVRGDSAAYFCASSPPGFTARNSEAFFGQGTRLTVV.

As regards this clonotype: The junction differs from germline at one of its ends, possibly a read error. V usage is TRBV7-9 and J usage is TRBJ1-5; D might be TRBD1 (6 bases). Germline CDR1 reads SEHNR; CDR2 reads FQNEAQ (reference sequence). The CDR3 spans 14 residues. CDR3 in DNA: TGTGTCAGCAGCTCACAGGGCGTCAATCAGCCCCAGCATTTT. It codes for CVSSSQGVNQPQHF.

This clonotype was seen more than once but under ten times. V usage is TRBV24-1 and J usage is TRBJ2-1, with TRBD2 identical over 15 bases. Germline trimming cut 4 bases from V and 8 bases from J; bases unmatched to any gene: 5. Per the germline V gene, CDR1 is KGHDR and CDR2 is SFDVKD. This CDR3 region has 16 residues. The CDR3 nucleotides read TGTGCCACCAGTGACGGACTAGCGGGAGGGGGCGATGAGCAGTTCTTC. Amino acids: CATSDGLAGGGDEQFF.

In this sample, this clonotype turned up many times. The chain is built from TRBV28 and TRBJ2-7, with 13 bases aligning to TRBD2. Losses at the gene ends were 3 bases for V and 4 bases for J; bases not matched to a gene: 18. The CDR3 runs to 20 residues. Germline V gives CDR1 MDHEN, CDR2 SYDVKM. CDR3 DNA: TGTGCCAGCAGTTTTGTGTGGGTCGGGACTAGCGGGACGGGGGCGTACGAGCAGTACTTC. It specifies CASSFVWVGTSGTGAYEQYF.

This clonotype has ten or more counts. The CDR3: CASKIATYNEQFF. The CDR3, as DNA: TGCGCCAGCAAAATCGCTACCTACAATGAGCAGTTCTTC. The chain carries TRBV5-1 and TRBJ2-1; no clear D. The CDR3 is 13 amino acids. Trimming removed 6 bases at V and 2 bases at J, with 9 bases between. Germline CDR1 SGHRS, CDR2 YFSETQ.

This clonotype was picked up many times. The chain couples TRBV6-2 or TRBV6-3 to TRBJ1-1, with D possibly matching TRBD1 (6 bases). This CDR3 has 16 amino acids. Looked up from germline, CDR1 is MNHEY and CDR2 is SVGEGT. V lost 2 bases to trimming and J lost 1 base, with 14 bases between them. In DNA form, the CDR3 reads TGTGCCAGCAGTTACCGAGCGGGACACTCGAACACTGAAGCTTTCTTT. The encoded protein is CASSYRAGHSNTEAFF.

This clonotype was counted only a few times. CDR3 in DNA: TGTGCCAGCAGAGACAGGGGCAACACTGAAGCTTTCTTT. Protein sequence: CASRDRGNTEAFF. The chain recombines TRBV7-2 with TRBJ1-1; the match to TRBD1 covers 8 bases. Germline-derived CDR1 and CDR2 are SGHTA and FQGNSA. With 6 bases clipped from V and 2 bases from J, the junction kept 2 bases outside the gene matches. This CDR3 is 13 amino acids long.

Many counts were recorded for this clonotype. V is TRBV5-1 and J is TRBJ1-1; the D is unclear. The CDR3 runs 12 residues. V lost 2 bases, J lost 4 bases, and 6 bases lay in between. CDR1 is SGHRS, CDR2 YFSETQ, per germline. CDR3 sequence (DNA): TGCGCCAGCAGCTTTTGGGGCACTGAAGCTTTCTTT. Translation gives CASSFWGTEAFF. Looking up the rest from reference TRBV5-1 and TRBJ1-1 gives the full variable domain: KAGVTQTPRYLIKTRGQQVTLSCSPISGHRSVSWYQQTPGQGLQFLFEYFSETQRNKGNFPGRFSGRQFSNSRSEMNVSTLELGDSALYLCASSFWGTEAFFGQGTRLTVV.

The CDR3 reads CSARKYEQYF. The CDR3 DNA is TGCAGTGCTAGAAAGTACGAGCAGTACTTC. The chain is built from TRBV20-1 and TRBJ2-7; D not certain. Germline CDR1 is DFQATT and CDR2 is SNEGSKA (reference sequence). With 2 bases removed from V and 4 bases from J, the gap between germline ends came to 3 bases. The CDR3 totals 10 residues.

Concerning this clonotype: At one of its ends the junction is not consistent with the germline gene, which may arise from a read error. This chain links TRBV2 with TRBJ1-2, with D possibly being TRBD1 (5 bases). CDR3 length equals 13 residues. Germline CDR1 and CDR2: SNHLY and FYNNEI. The CDR3 loop reads CASSTQGDYGDTF. CDR3 in DNA: TGTGCCAGCAGTACCCAGGGCGACTATGGCGACACCTTC.

CDR3 DNA sequence: TGTGCCAGCAGCCGGTGGGATCCGGGACAGGGGGCGCGGGGGCAGTTCTTC. This translates into CASSRWDPGQGARGQFF. The genes are TRBV13 and TRBJ2-1, with 12 bases lining up with TRBD1. V was pared by 5 bases and J by 12 bases, with 17 bases of the junction left unmatched. Germline V gene sequence: CDR1 PRHDT, CDR2 FYEKMQ (reference sequence). CDR3 length: 17 residues.

This clonotype was picked up many times. The rearrangement links TRBV20-1 to TRBJ1-4, with a possible D match to TRBD1 (5 bases). V lost 2 bases and J lost 6, with 13 bases in between. The germline CDR1 and CDR2 sequences are DFQATT and SNEGSKA (reference sequence). The CDR3 is 14 amino acids. Written as DNA, the CDR3 is TGCAGTGCTAGACCGTCGGGACGGGATGAAAAACTGTTTTTT. This codes for CSARPSGRDEKLFF.

This clonotype appeared a few times. CDR3 sequence (DNA): TGTGCCAGTAAATATAGCGGGAACCCCCACAATGAGCAGTTCTTC. Its protein is CASKYSGNPHNEQFF. The J gene is TRBJ2-1, the V gene TRBV28, with 8 bases identical to TRBD2. Germline assignment: CDR1 MDHEN and CDR2 SYDVKM. The CDR3 runs 15 residues. After removal of 9 bases from V and 5 bases from J, the junction contained 12 bases not matched to a gene. Full variable domain (missing parts from reference TRBV28 and TRBJ2-1): DVKVTQSSRYLVKRTGEKVFLECVQDMDHENMFWYRQDPGLGLRLIYFSYDVKMKEKGDIPEGYSVSREKKERFSLILESASTNQTSMYLCASKYSGNPHNEQFFGPGTRLTVL.

This clonotype was observed at least ten times. The V call is TRBV6-1, the J call TRBJ2-7; perhaps TRBD2 as D (6 bases). This CDR3 has 14 amino acids. With 6 bases removed from V and 3 bases from J, the gap between germline ends came to 15 bases. The germline V gene has CDR1 MNHNS and CDR2 SASEGT. The CDR3 DNA follows: TGTGCCAGCAGCTGGGGGGTGGGGAGCTACGAGCAGTACTTC. Its protein is CASSWGVGSYEQYF.